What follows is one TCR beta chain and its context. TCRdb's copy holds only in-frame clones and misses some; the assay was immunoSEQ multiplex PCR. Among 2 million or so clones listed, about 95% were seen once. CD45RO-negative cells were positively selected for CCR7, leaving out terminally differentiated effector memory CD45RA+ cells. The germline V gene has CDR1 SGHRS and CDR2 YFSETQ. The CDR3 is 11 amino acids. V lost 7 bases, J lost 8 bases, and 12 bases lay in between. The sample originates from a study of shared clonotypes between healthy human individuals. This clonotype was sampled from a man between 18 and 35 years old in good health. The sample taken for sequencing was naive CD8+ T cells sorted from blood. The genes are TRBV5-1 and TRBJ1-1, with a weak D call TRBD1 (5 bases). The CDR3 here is CASEWAGEAFF. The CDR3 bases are TGCGCCAGCGAATGGGCAGGGGAAGCTTTCTTT.